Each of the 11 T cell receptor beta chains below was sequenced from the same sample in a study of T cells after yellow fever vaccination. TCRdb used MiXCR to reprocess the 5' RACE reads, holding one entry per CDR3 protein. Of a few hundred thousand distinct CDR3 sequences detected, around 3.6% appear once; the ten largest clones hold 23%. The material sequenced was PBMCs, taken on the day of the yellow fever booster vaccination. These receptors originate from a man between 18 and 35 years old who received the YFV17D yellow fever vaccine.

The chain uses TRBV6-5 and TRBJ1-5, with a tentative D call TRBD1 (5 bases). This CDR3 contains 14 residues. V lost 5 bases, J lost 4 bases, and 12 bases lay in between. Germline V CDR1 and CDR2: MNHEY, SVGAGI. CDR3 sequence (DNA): TGTGCCAGCAGTAAAGGGGAATTAAATCAGCCCCAGCATTTT. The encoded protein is CASSKGELNQPQHF.

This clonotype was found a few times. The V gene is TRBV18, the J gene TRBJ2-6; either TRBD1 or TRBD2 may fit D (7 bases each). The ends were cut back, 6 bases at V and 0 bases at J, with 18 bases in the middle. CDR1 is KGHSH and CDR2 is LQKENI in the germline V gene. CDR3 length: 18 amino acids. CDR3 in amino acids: CASSPSGGAISGANVLTF. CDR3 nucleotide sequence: TGTGCCAGCTCGCCCTCAGGGGGGGCAATCTCTGGGGCCAACGTCCTGACTTTC.

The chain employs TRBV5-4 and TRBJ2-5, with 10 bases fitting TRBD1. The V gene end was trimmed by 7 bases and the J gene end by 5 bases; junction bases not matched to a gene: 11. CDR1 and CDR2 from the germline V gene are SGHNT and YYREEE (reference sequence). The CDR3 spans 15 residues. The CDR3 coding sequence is TGTGCCAGCTCCCACCCGGACAGGGGGTTGGAGACCCAGTACTTC. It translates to CASSHPDRGLETQYF.

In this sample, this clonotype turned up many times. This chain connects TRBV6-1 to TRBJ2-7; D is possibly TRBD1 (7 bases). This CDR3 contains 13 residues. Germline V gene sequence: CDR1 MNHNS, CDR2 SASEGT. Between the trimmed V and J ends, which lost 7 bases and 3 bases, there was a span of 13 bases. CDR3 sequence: CASKRGDSYEQYF. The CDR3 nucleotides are TGTGCCAGCAAGCGCGGGGACAGCTACGAGCAGTACTTC.

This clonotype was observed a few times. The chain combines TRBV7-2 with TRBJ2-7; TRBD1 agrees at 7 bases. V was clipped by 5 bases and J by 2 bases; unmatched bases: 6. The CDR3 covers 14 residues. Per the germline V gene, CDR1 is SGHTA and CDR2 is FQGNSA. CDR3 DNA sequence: TGTGCCAGCAGCCGTCACAGGGGCACCTACGAGCAGTACTTC. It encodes CASSRHRGTYEQYF.

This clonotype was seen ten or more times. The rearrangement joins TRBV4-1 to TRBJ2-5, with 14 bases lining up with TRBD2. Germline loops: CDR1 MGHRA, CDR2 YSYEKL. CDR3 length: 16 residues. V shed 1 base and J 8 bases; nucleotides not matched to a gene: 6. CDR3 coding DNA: TGCGCCAGCAGCCAAGTGACTAGCGGGGGGGCCATCACCCAGTACTTC. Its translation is CASSQVTSGGAITQYF.

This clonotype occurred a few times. CDR3 loop: CASSGVGGGETQYF. The DNA of the CDR3 is TGTGCCAGCAGCGGGGTGGGGGGAGGAGAGACCCAGTACTTC. The rearrangement joins TRBV5-6 to TRBJ2-5; D is possibly TRBD2 (6 bases). V was cut by 4 bases and J by 4 bases, with 14 bases left in between. The CDR3 is made up of 14 amino acids. Germline CDR1 is SGHDT and CDR2 is YYEEEE.

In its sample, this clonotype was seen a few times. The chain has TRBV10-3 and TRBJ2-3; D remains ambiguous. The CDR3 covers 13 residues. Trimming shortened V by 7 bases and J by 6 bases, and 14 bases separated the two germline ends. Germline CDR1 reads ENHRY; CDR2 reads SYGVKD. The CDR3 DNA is TGTGCCATCATGGGTGGGCTCAGCGATACGCAGTATTTT. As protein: CAIMGGLSDTQYF.

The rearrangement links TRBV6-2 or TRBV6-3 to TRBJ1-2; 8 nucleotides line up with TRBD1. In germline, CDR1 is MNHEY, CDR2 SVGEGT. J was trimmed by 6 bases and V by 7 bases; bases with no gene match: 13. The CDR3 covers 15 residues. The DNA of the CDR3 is TGTGCCAGCACCAAAACCGGGACAGGCGCACATGGCTACACCTTC. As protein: CASTKTGTGAHGYTF.

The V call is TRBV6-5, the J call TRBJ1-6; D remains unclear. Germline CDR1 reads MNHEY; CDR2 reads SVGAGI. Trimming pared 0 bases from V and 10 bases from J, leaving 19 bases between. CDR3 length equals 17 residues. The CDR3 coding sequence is TGTGCCAGCAGTTACTCCGCAAACCCGGGTGGGATCTCACCCCTCCACTTT. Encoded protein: CASSYSANPGGISPLHF.

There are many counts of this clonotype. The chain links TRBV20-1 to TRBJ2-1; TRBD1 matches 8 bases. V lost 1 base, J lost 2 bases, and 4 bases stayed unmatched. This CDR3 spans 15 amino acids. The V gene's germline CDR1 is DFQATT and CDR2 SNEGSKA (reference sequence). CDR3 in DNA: TGCAGTGCTAGAGCCCGACAGGGGCCCTACAATGAGCAGTTCTTC. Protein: CSARARQGPYNEQFF.